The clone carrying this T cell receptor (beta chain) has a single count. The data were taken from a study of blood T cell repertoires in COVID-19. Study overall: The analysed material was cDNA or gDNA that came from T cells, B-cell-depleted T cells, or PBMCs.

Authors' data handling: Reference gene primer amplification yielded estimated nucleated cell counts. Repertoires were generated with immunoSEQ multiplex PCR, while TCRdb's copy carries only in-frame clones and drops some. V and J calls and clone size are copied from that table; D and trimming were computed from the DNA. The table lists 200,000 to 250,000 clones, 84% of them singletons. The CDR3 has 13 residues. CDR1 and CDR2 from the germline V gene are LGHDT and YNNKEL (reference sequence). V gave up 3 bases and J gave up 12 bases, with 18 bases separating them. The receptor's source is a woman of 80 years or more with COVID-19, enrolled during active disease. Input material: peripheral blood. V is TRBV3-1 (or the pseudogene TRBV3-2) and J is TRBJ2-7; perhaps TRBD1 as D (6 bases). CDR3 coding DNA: TGTGCCAGCAGCCAGAGGACAGCCGAAAGGGCGTACTTC. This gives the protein CASSQRTAERAYF.